This T cell receptor (beta chain) was retrieved from a study of blood T cells in healthy people across ages. A J-beta primer mix and a sample-barcoded 5' primer were used in a second PCR of roughly 6 to 11 cycles. TCRdb re-analysed the 5' RACE reads in MiXCR, keeping a single row per CDR3 protein. The sample holds around 870,000 distinct CDR3 sequences, around 26% seen once. The CDR3 length is 16 residues. Trimming stripped 5 bases from V and 3 bases from J, with 17 bases between. Per the germline V gene, CDR1 is MNHEY and CDR2 is SVGEGT. In this sample, this clonotype turned up many times. Material: blood. The receptor was derived from an elderly woman in good health. The chain combines TRBV6-2 or TRBV6-3 with TRBJ1-5; D may be TRBD1 (5 bases). The CDR3 is CASSTRVGPLNQPQHF. The CDR3 bases are TGTGCCAGCAGTACCCGGGTGGGACCGCTCAATCAGCCCCAGCATTTT.